This T cell receptor (beta chain) was identified in a study of spatial heterogeneity in lung cancer. Each TCR cDNA molecule carried a unique molecular identifier. A single record per CDR3 protein comes from TCRdb applying MiXCR to the 5' RACE reads. The profile shows approximately 39,000 distinct CDR3 sequences, 6.5% to 9.5% of them singletons. Documented time point: blood at routine non-recurrence follow-up after resection. No cells were sorted before sequencing. The whole RNA sequenced was extracted from tumor, nontumor lung or frozen PBMC. The junction had 9 bases not matched to a gene; V was cut back by 4 bases and J by 4 bases. Per the germline V gene, CDR1 is SGHTA and CDR2 is FQGNSA. This CDR3 region has 18 residues.

This TCR came from a male donor with early-stage non-small cell lung cancer. V and J are TRBV7-2 and TRBJ2-6; 11 bases are shared with TRBD1. Source: PBMCs, taken at follow-up. This CDR3 reads CASSSKGQGATGANVLTF. As DNA, the CDR3 is TGTGCCAGCAGCTCCAAAGGACAGGGGGCGACAGGGGCCAACGTCCTGACTTTC.